This T cell receptor beta chain was documented in a study of beta chain features in type 1 diabetes. Of note for this clone: Its specificity is not known.

Expressed TCRB transcripts were sequenced because the isolated RNA had all been reverse transcribed beforehand. Here immunoSEQ multiplex PCR was the method, and the copy in TCRdb shows in-frame clones only, minus some. The sample has 250,000 to 300,000 clones; 13% to 15% are singletons. Over 98% purity was reached by all sorted populations. Germline loops: CDR1 MGHDK, CDR2 SYGVNS. V trimming: 4 bases; J trimming: 6 bases; junction bases outside the gene matches: 10. The CDR3 totals 16 residues. General study points: Whether TCRB rearrangement is influenced by HLA type went unresolved here. When Type 1 diabetes patients were examined, their TCRB CDR3s proved moderately but significantly shorter in all four CD4+ subsets.

Sample: naive CD4+ T cells from blood. The receptor's source is a young man with type 1 diabetes. The V and J genes are TRBV25-1 and TRBJ2-3; 10 nucleotides match TRBD2. Here the CDR3 reads CASSGAAAGGPDTQYF. CDR3 nucleotides: TGTGCCAGCAGTGGGGCCGCAGCGGGAGGGCCGGATACGCAGTATTTT.